This T cell receptor beta chain was sequenced for a study of OX40 agonist ivuxolimab in advanced cancers. Background on the study: Eligibility rules accepted prior anti-PD-1, anti-PD-L1 or anti-CTLA-4 therapy, and over 30% had some. Two cutaneous melanoma patients and one hepatocellular carcinoma patient, three in all, had partial responses. Findings and caveats of the study: The authors also found low normalized T-cell clonal expansion in some nonresponders.

Germline CDR1 and CDR2: SGHDT and YYEEEE. The V gene lost 4 bases and the J gene lost 4 bases, with 8 bases spanning the gap. The CDR3 runs to 12 residues. Comment on this clone: Its antigen is as yet unknown.

Profiled with immunoSEQ multiplex PCR; TCRdb holds only in-frame clones, not every one. The data contain approximately 20,000 clones, 80% to 90% of them seen just once; the ten biggest clones take up roughly 24%. Baseline, cycle 4 day 1, and cycle 7 day 1 were the blood sampling points. The sequences come from CD4+ or CD8+ T cells sorted from blood, collected in a trial of the OX40 agonist ivuxolimab. V and J are TRBV5-6 and TRBJ1-1; D not certain. This TCR was recovered from an adult with an advanced solid tumor such as melanoma, head and neck, liver or kidney cancer. CDR3 bases: TGTGCCAGCAGCCAGGACGGCACTGAAGCTTTCTTT. It specifies CASSQDGTEAFF. Variable domain in full (rest from reference TRBV5-6 and TRBJ1-1): DAGVTQSPTHLIKTRGQQVTLRCSPKSGHDTVSWYQQALGQGPQFIFQYYEEEERQRGNFPDRFSGHQFPNYSSELNVNALLLGDSALYLCASSQDGTEAFFGQGTRLTVV.